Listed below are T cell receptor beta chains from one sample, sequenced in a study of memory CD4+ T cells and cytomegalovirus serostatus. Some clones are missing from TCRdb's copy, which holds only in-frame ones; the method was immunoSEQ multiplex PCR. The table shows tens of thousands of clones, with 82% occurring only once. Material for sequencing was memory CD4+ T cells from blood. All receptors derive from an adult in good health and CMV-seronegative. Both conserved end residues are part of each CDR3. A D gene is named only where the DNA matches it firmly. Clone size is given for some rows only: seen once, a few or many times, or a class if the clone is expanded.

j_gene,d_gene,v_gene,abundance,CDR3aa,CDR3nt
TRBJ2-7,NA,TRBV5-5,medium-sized,CASTPPPSGGSYEQYF,TGTGCCAGCACCCCCCCGCCTTCCGGCGGATCCTACGAGCAGTACTTC
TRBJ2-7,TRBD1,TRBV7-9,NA,CASSPPQGAGAYEQYF,TGTGCCAGCAGCCCCCCACAGGGGGCAGGGGCCTACGAGCAGTACTTC
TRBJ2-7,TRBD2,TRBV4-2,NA,CASSYGTSGGTAYEQYF,TGTGCCAGCAGCTACGGGACTAGCGGGGGGACGGCCTACGAGCAGTACTTC
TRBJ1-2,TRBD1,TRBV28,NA,CASSAQKDRVGYTF,TGTGCCAGCAGCGCACAAAAAGACAGGGTCGGCTACACCTTC
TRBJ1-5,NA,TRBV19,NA,CASSIQGGQPQHF,TGTGCCAGTAGTATACAGGGCGGTCAGCCCCAGCATTTT
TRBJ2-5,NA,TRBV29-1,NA,CSVRKGGETQYF,TGCAGCGTTCGTAAAGGGGGGGAGACCCAGTACTTC
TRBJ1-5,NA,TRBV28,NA,CASSLTRVGLDYSDQPQHF,TGTGCCAGCAGTCTAACCCGGGTCGGTTTAGATTACTCGGATCAGCCCCAGCATTTT
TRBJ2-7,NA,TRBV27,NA,CASSLKAGFSYEQYF,TGTGCCAGCAGTTTGAAGGCAGGCTTCTCCTACGAGCAGTACTTC
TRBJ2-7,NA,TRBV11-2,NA,CASSLVYRSYEQYF,TGTGCCAGCAGCTTAGTTTACAGGTCCTACGAGCAGTACTTC
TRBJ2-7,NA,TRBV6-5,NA,CASSYRMGEQYF,TGTGCCAGCAGTTACAGAATGGGGGAGCAGTACTTC
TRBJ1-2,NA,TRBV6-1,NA,CASSDAGTNYGYTF,TGTGCCAGCAGTGACGCCGGAACTAACTATGGCTACACCTTC
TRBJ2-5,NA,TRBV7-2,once,CASSFEGRPETQYF,TGTGCCAGCAGCTTTGAAGGGCGTCCGGAGACCCAGTACTTC
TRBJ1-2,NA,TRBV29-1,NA,CSVENRGRSGGYTF,TGCAGCGTGGAGAATCGAGGGAGGTCGGGTGGCTACACCTTC
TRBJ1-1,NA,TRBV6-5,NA,CASSYSGPSTEAFF,TGTGCCAGCAGTTACTCAGGGCCCAGCACTGAAGCTTTCTTT
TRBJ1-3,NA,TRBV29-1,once,CSGASSGNTIYF,TGCAGCGGGGCTAGCTCTGGAAACACCATATATTTT
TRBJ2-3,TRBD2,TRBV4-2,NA,CASSQDRAGSTDTQYF,TGTGCCAGCAGCCAAGATAGAGCGGGGAGTACAGATACGCAGTATTTT
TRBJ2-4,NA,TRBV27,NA,CASSLTGLAKNIQYF,TGTGCCAGCAGTTTAACAGGGCTAGCCAAAAACATTCAGTACTTC
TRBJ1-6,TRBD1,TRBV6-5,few,CASSRGQGNSPLHF,TGTGCCAGCAGTCGCGGACAGGGGAATTCACCCCTCCACTTT
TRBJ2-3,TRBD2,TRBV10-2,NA,CASNPGLAGTDTQYF,TGCGCCAGCAACCCAGGACTAGCGGGTACAGATACGCAGTATTTT
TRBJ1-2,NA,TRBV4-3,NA,CASSQDDGGGYTF,TGCGCCAGCAGCCAAGATGACGGGGGAGGCTACACCTTC
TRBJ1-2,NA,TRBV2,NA,CASSWDSQLYGYTF,TGTGCCAGCAGTTGGGACTCGCAACTCTATGGCTACACCTTC
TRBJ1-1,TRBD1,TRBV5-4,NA,CASSLRDRVTEAFF,TGTGCCAGCAGCTTGAGGGACAGGGTTACTGAAGCTTTCTTT
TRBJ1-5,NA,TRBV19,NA,CASSIPRGGRINQPQHF,TGTGCCAGTAGTATCCCGCGGGGGGGGCGGATTAATCAGCCCCAGCATTTT
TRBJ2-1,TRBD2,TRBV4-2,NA,CASSQASGGARKNEQFF,TGTGCCAGCAGCCAGGCTAGCGGGGGGGCAAGGAAGAATGAGCAGTTCTTC
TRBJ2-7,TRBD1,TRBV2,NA,CASNRQGAYEQYF,TGTGCCAGCAACCGGCAGGGGGCCTACGAGCAGTACTTC
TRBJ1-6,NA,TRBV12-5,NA,CASGLDRGGNSPLHF,TGTGCTAGTGGTTTGGACCGAGGCGGCAATTCACCCCTCCACTTT
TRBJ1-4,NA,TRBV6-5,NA,CASSRIGEKLFF,TGTGCCAGCAGTAGAATAGGGGAAAAACTGTTTTTT
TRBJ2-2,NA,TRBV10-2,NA,CASSVGTGELFF,TGCGCCAGCAGTGTTGGGACCGGGGAGCTGTTTTTT
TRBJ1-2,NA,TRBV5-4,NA,CASSPIIQRAGANYGYTF,TGTGCCAGCAGCCCGATTATACAACGGGCAGGGGCTAACTATGGCTACACCTTC
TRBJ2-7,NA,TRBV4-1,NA,CASSQDSGQPAGGQYF,TGCGCCAGCAGCCAAGATTCAGGGCAGCCCGCCGGCGGGCAGTACTTC
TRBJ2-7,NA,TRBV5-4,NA,CASSPQEGSYEQYF,TGTGCCAGCAGCCCACAGGAGGGGTCCTACGAGCAGTACTTC
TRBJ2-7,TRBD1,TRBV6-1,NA,CASTLTGKNDEQYF,TGTGCCAGCACCTTGACAGGGAAGAACGACGAGCAGTACTTC
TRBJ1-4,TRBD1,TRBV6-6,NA,CASRTNRGDEKLFF,TGTGCCAGCAGAACAAACAGGGGGGATGAAAAACTGTTTTTT
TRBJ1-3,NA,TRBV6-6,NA,CASSNPDAGNTIYF,TGTGCCAGCAGTAACCCGGACGCTGGAAACACCATATATTTT
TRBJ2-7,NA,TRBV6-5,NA,CASSTTGLYEQYF,TGTGCCAGCAGTACTACAGGGCTCTACGAGCAGTACTTC
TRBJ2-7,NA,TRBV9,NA,CASSEGPGGSEQYF,TGTGCCAGCAGCGAGGGGCCGGGGGGCTCCGAGCAGTACTTC
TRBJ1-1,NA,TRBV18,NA,CASSPPSLGDTEAFF,TGTGCCAGCTCACCACCATCGTTGGGTGACACTGAAGCTTTCTTT